This paragraph covers one T cell receptor beta chain sequence. This clone was detected only once. The antigen it binds to is not known. One junction end does not reproduce the germline sequence, and a read error may be involved. The sample belongs to a study of metastatic and nonmetastatic thyroid tumors (TCRdb year 2020). The study in broad terms: The researchers compared repertoires between peripheral blood samples and tumor or nodule tissue samples from patients with malignant or benign thyroid disease. Results and caveats for the whole study, not just this receptor: In both blood and tumor samples, TCR beta diversity was reported to be significantly higher in malignant tumors than in benign nodules.

CDR1 and CDR2, looked up from the germline V gene (reference sequence), are SSHAT and FNYEAQ. Its CDR3 holds 15 amino acids, cysteine through phenylalanine. CDR3 DNA is the only sequence kept; it has 45 bases, read in frame from the first base. Receptor amplification or capture employed PCR. Instrument on record: Illumina HiSeq 4000. The TCR beta-chain CDR3 region of each patient was profiled by high-throughput sequencing. From the authors' description of their analysis: Drawing on CDR3 differences between clinicopathological groups, the researchers built a classifier meant to tell apart patients with distant-metastatic papillary thyroid cancer. To measure repertoire diversity the researchers used the Shannon index, while the Morisita-Horn index served to gauge how similar the tumor and blood repertoires were. TCRdb cleaned the public reads at Q25 with fastp, built clones with MiXCR and kept in-frame beta chains. What appears here as the V and J calls and clone size reflects TCRdb's work, not the paper's. Recorded for this sample are fewer than 25,000 clones; about 20% of them occurred a single time. The ten top clones hold about 25% of the sample.

Before undergoing thyroid surgery, none of the patients had been given any kind of treatment. Using T-cell receptor beta sequencing, the researchers looked back retrospectively at clinical samples from patients, gathered between about 2012 and 2018. This TCR was sampled from a female donor with papillary thyroid cancer or a benign thyroid nodule (not recorded which). Some clones in this sample may be carry-over from other donors' samples. The V and J genes are TRBV7-7 and TRBJ2-1; 10 of the junction bases match TRBD2. Sequencing input: blood. Read as DNA, the sequence is TGTGCTAGCAGCTTATGTGGGCTAGCGGGAGAAGAGCAGTCCTTC. Its amino acids are CASSLCGLAGEEQSF.